Here is one TCR beta chain with its context. The data derive from a study of response to subunit inactivated influenza vaccine. MiXCR was run by TCRdb on the RT-PCR reads, yielding one entry per CDR3 protein. The sample includes about 780,000 distinct CDR3 sequences, less than 20% of them seen just once. Trimming stripped 5 bases from V and 1 base from J, with 20 bases between. CDR1 is SQVTM and CDR2 is ANQGSEA in the germline V gene. This CDR3 region has 17 residues. This clonotype was obtained from a man between 50 and 59 years old who received an inactivated influenza vaccine. Sequenced here: PBMCs from blood, sampled 4 to 6 days after vaccination. The chain joins TRBV29-1 to TRBJ2-2; D gene unclear. This CDR3 reads CSVLRGELIENTGELFF. The CDR3 DNA reads as TGCAGCGTTTTACGAGGAGAACTGATCGAGAACACCGGGGAGCTGTTTTTT.